These 32 T cell receptor beta chains were all obtained from the same sample, sequenced in a study of T cells in Graves' hyperthyroidism and ophthalmopathy. The CDR3 regions of TCR beta were amplified from RNA transcripts. During a first-round RT-PCR of the TCR CDR3, the HTBI primer set was used. TCRdb called the multiplex PCR reads again in MiXCR, with one record for every CDR3 protein. The sample contains 550,000 to 800,000 distinct CDR3 sequences, about 16% of which appear only once. The sequenced material came from blood. The receptors here all came from a man aged 18 to 35 with Graves' hyperthyroidism.

This clonotype was detected only a few times. The V and J genes are TRBV24-1 and TRBJ2-7, with 13 bases that match TRBD2. There are 15 residues in the CDR3. With 2 bases clipped from V and 5 bases from J, the junction kept 2 bases outside the gene matches. Germline assignment: CDR1 KGHDR and CDR2 SFDVKD. In DNA form, the CDR3 reads TGTGCCACCAGTGATTCCGGACTAGCGGGAGACGAGCAGTACTTC. This codes for CATSDSGLAGDEQYF.

The J gene is TRBJ2-7, the V gene TRBV20-1; the match to TRBD2 covers 9 bases. Trimming cost V 3 bases and J 0 bases; bases outside gene matches: 3. Germline-derived CDR1 and CDR2 are DFQATT and SNEGSKA (reference sequence). The CDR3 is made up of 14 amino acids. The CDR3 bases are TGCAGTGCTAGGGATAGCGGGAGCTCCTACGAGCAGTACTTC. Residues: CSARDSGSSYEQYF.

This clonotype was counted many times. The rearrangement joins TRBV20-1 to TRBJ2-7; TRBD2 aligns across 9 bases. The germline V gene encodes CDR1 DFQATT and CDR2 SNEGSKA (reference sequence). V shed 3 bases and J 2 bases; nucleotides not matched to a gene: 5. CDR3 length equals 14 residues. The DNA of the CDR3 is TGCAGTGCTAGTTTGGGCGGGAGGGCCTACGAGCAGTACTTC. Its translation is CSASLGGRAYEQYF.

The chain combines TRBV6-2 or TRBV6-3 with TRBJ2-7; TRBD1 agrees at 7 bases. This CDR3 region has 15 residues. J gave up 0 bases and V 5 bases, and 7 bases lay outside the gene matches. Germline values: CDR1 MNHEY, CDR2 SVGEGT. In nucleotides, the CDR3 is TGTGCCAGCAGTGCGACGACAGGGAGCTCCTACGAGCAGTACTTC. Amino acids: CASSATTGSSYEQYF.

This clonotype came up many times. The CDR3 DNA follows: TGTGCCAGCAGCTTAGGCCGGACTAGCGGAGAAGAGACCCAGTACTTC. It yields the protein CASSLGRTSGEETQYF. The gene calls are TRBV7-9 and TRBJ2-5; 10 nucleotides line up with TRBD2. The CDR3 has 16 amino acids. Germline V gene sequence: CDR1 SEHNR, CDR2 FQNEAQ (reference sequence). Trimming cost V 1 base and J 3 bases; bases outside gene matches: 5.

This clonotype was detected once. The chain employs TRBV5-1 and TRBJ1-1, with a tentative D call TRBD1 (6 bases). This CDR3 spans 15 amino acids. Germline-derived CDR1 and CDR2 are SGHRS and YFSETQ. V lost 1 base to trimming and J lost 1 base, with 11 bases between them. The CDR3 spells CASSLSGHPNTEAFF. The CDR3 nucleotides are TGCGCCAGCAGCTTGTCGGGACACCCGAACACTGAAGCTTTCTTT.

Many counts were recorded for this clonotype. The V call is TRBV6-1, the J call TRBJ1-2, with a weak D call TRBD1 (6 bases). Trimming left V 6 bases short and J 2 bases short, with 19 bases between. The CDR3 runs 16 residues. Germline CDR1 MNHNS, CDR2 SASEGT. CDR3 DNA: TGTGCCAGCAGGGGCCTTCGGGACAAGCCGAACTATGGCTACACCTTC. Protein: CASRGLRDKPNYGYTF.

Many counts were recorded for this clonotype. The genes are TRBV6-5 and TRBJ1-4; the match to TRBD1 covers 9 bases. Unmatched junction bases numbered 1, after V lost 0 bases and J lost 5 bases. CDR1 is MNHEY, CDR2 SVGAGI, per germline. The CDR3 spans 15 residues. CDR3 DNA sequence: TGTGCCAGCAGTTACTCCGGGACAGGGAATGAAAAACTGTTTTTT. Encoded protein: CASSYSGTGNEKLFF.

This clonotype was counted at least ten times. This rearrangement joins TRBV12-3 or TRBV12-4 to TRBJ2-2; 8 positions agree with TRBD1. The length of the CDR3 is 17 residues. Trimming at V came to 7 bases and at J to 1 base, leaving 11 bases not matched to a gene. CDR3 bases: TGTGCCAGCACCGTCTTTACCGGGACAGGGAACACCGGGGAGCTGTTTTTT. It encodes CASTVFTGTGNTGELFF.

This clonotype was counted a few times. The genes are TRBV19 and TRBJ2-1; D is unresolved. This CDR3 is 15 amino acids long. Trimming pared 6 bases from V and 2 bases from J, leaving 14 bases between. Per germline, CDR1 LNHDA and CDR2 SQIVND (reference sequence). CDR3 sequence reads: CASSPRALAYNEQFF. The CDR3 coding sequence is TGTGCCAGTAGCCCTCGGGCCCTGGCCTACAATGAGCAGTTCTTC.

This clonotype was counted a few times. This chain uses TRBV19 with TRBJ2-7, with TRBD1 identical over 8 bases. V lost 7 bases, J lost 4 bases, and 9 bases stayed unmatched. This CDR3 region has 14 residues. Germline loops: CDR1 LNHDA, CDR2 SQIVND (reference sequence). The CDR3 DNA is TGTGCCAGTACCACAGAGGGGACAGGATACGAGCAGTACTTC. Translated: CASTTEGTGYEQYF.

This clonotype was recorded a few times. V and J are TRBV7-9 and TRBJ2-2, with D perhaps matching TRBD2 (6 bases). Germline V gene lookup returns CDR1 SEHNR and CDR2 FQNEAQ (reference sequence). The CDR3 runs to 15 residues. Trimming removed 3 bases from V and 5 bases from J, with 13 bases in between. The DNA for the CDR3 is TGTGCCAGCAGCTTCCGGGGCGGGAAAACCGGGGAGCTGTTTTTT. This gives the protein CASSFRGGKTGELFF.

This clonotype has at least ten counts. V is TRBV3-1 and J is TRBJ2-7; 10 nucleotides align to TRBD1. CDR3 size: 15 residues. The J segment lost 4 bases and the V segment lost 4 bases, leaving 7 bases of the junction unmatched. Germline V CDR1 and CDR2: LGHDT, YNNKEL (reference sequence). CDR3 sequence reads: CASSRPTGGLYEQYF. The CDR3 nucleotides read TGTGCCAGCAGCCGCCCGACAGGGGGCCTATACGAGCAGTACTTC.

This chain links TRBV4-1 with TRBJ2-2, with 12 bases identical to TRBD1. Germline-derived CDR1 and CDR2 are MGHRA and YSYEKL. J lost 5 bases, V lost 4 bases, and 14 bases had no gene match. The CDR3 covers 19 residues. CDR3 in DNA: TGCGCCAGCAGCCTCAAATCCGGGACAGGGGGCGTAGGGACCGGGGAGCTGTTTTTT. Translation gives CASSLKSGTGGVGTGELFF.

This clonotype has a count of ten or more. The chain combines TRBV9 with TRBJ1-1, with D tentatively TRBD1 (6 bases). The CDR3 totals 14 residues. CDR1 and CDR2 (germline): SGDLS, YYNGEE. V was clipped by 0 bases and J by 1 base, with 7 bases between them. CDR3 nucleotides: TGTGCCAGCAGCGTAGGGGGACAGAACACTGAAGCTTTCTTT. Amino acid sequence: CASSVGGQNTEAFF.

This clonotype was seen more than once but under ten times. At one boundary the junction diverges from the germline segment, which might be a read error. J is TRBJ2-5 and V is TRBV24-1; no definite D call. Germline CDR1 KGHDR, CDR2 SFDVKD. This CDR3 region has 13 residues. The CDR3 spells CATSDDGQEAQYF. CDR3 bases: TGTGCCACCAGTGATGACGGTCAAGAGGCCCAGTACTTC.

This clonotype was counted at least ten times. J is TRBJ2-7 and V is TRBV28; the D gene is possibly TRBD1 (6 bases). The V gene lost 7 bases and the J gene lost 0 bases, with 13 bases spanning the gap. CDR1 and CDR2 (germline): MDHEN, SYDVKM. The CDR3 extends over 14 amino acids. CDR3 nucleotide sequence: TGTGCCAGCATGGTTAGGGACAACTCCTACGAGCAGTACTTC. Translation gives CASMVRDNSYEQYF. The full variable domain, with the rest looked up from reference TRBV28 and TRBJ2-7, is DVKVTQSSRYLVKRTGEKVFLECVQDMDHENMFWYRQDPGLGLRLIYFSYDVKMKEKGDIPEGYSVSREKKERFSLILESASTNQTSMYLCASMVRDNSYEQYFGPGTRLTVT.

This clonotype was seen ten or more times. The rearrangement joins TRBV3-1 to TRBJ2-2; 7 bases align to TRBD2. The CDR3 consists of 15 residues. The germline V gene encodes CDR1 LGHDT and CDR2 YNNKEL (reference sequence). V was pared by 5 bases and J by 5 bases, with 8 bases of the junction left unmatched. CDR3 bases: TGTGCCAGCAGCGTCCGCGGGAGAGGAACCGGGGAGCTGTTTTTT. It codes for CASSVRGRGTGELFF.

This clonotype has a count of ten or more. V is TRBV28 and J is TRBJ2-7, with D possibly called TRBD1 or TRBD2 (7 bases each). CDR3 length: 15 amino acids. From germline, CDR1 is MDHEN and CDR2 SYDVKM. The V and J ends lost 3 bases and 4 bases respectively, with 16 bases between them. CDR3 loop: CASSLGQGGVYEQYF. CDR3 coding DNA: TGTGCCAGCAGTTTGGGGCAGGGGGGGGTGTACGAGCAGTACTTC.

This clonotype was seen ten or more times. The chain has TRBV10-3 and TRBJ2-1; a possible D gene is TRBD2 (6 bases). The CDR3 extends over 15 amino acids. The V and J ends lost 0 bases and 8 bases respectively, with 14 bases between them. The germline V gene encodes CDR1 ENHRY and CDR2 SYGVKD. In DNA, the CDR3 is TGTGCCATCAGTGAGTCGACAAGGGGAGGCGATGAGCAGTTCTTC. Residues: CAISESTRGGDEQFF.

The chain carries TRBV20-1 and TRBJ1-1, with 8 nucleotides matching TRBD1. The CDR3 consists of 14 residues. Germline assignment: CDR1 DFQATT and CDR2 SNEGSKA (reference sequence). The junction had 15 bases not matched to a gene; V was cut back by 5 bases and J by 10 bases. The CDR3 spells CSAPTMDRERVAFF. In nucleotides, the CDR3 is TGCAGTGCTCCTACCATGGACAGGGAGCGGGTAGCTTTCTTT.

The rearrangement links TRBV7-9 to TRBJ2-2; 7 nucleotides agree with TRBD1. The junction had 0 bases not matched to a gene; V was cut back by 1 base and J by 1 base. The CDR3 has 15 amino acids. Germline V gives CDR1 SEHNR, CDR2 FQNEAQ (reference sequence). CDR3 nucleotide sequence: TGTGCCAGCAGCTTAGGGGACAGGAACACCGGGGAGCTGTTTTTT. This translates into CASSLGDRNTGELFF.

This clonotype was picked up many times. The gene calls are TRBV15 and TRBJ2-7; D remains unclear. Germline CDR1 and CDR2: LNHNV and YYDKDF (reference sequence). V dropped 0 bases and J dropped 7 bases, with 10 bases sitting between them. The CDR3 sequence is 13 residues long. The CDR3 spells CATSREAQGEQYF. As DNA, the CDR3 is TGTGCCACCAGCAGAGAGGCCCAAGGAGAGCAGTACTTC.

In its sample, this clonotype was seen a few times. The rearrangement joins TRBV20-1 to TRBJ2-1; 11 bases map to TRBD2. V trimming: 4 bases; J trimming: 5 bases; junction bases outside the gene matches: 7. This CDR3 is 15 amino acids long. The germline gives CDR1 DFQATT, CDR2 SNEGSKA (reference sequence). The CDR3 bases are TGCAGTGCTAATTCACCGGGACTAGCGGACAATGAGCAGTTCTTC. As protein: CSANSPGLADNEQFF.

The chain has TRBV5-1 and TRBJ2-7, with D unclear. The germline gives CDR1 SGHRS, CDR2 YFSETQ. Trimming cost V 0 bases and J 3 bases, with 19 bases left between them. There are 17 residues in the CDR3. The CDR3 region is CASSLGAGTSENYEQYF. The CDR3 bases are TGCGCCAGCAGCTTGGGGGCAGGAACCTCAGAAAACTACGAGCAGTACTTC. Drawing the rest from reference TRBV5-1 and TRBJ2-7, the complete variable domain is KAGVTQTPRYLIKTRGQQVTLSCSPISGHRSVSWYQQTPGQGLQFLFEYFSETQRNKGNFPGRFSGRQFSNSRSEMNVSTLELGDSALYLCASSLGAGTSENYEQYFGPGTRLTVT.

This clonotype was recorded at least ten times. This sequence joins TRBV7-8 and TRBJ2-1; TRBD2 aligns across 8 bases. V dropped 4 bases and J dropped 4; count of bases not matched to a gene: 6. The CDR3 consists of 15 residues. The germline V gene encodes CDR1 SGHVS and CDR2 FQNEAQ. CDR3 sequence reads: CASSWSGGLYNEQFF. Here the CDR3 DNA reads TGTGCCAGCAGCTGGAGCGGGGGATTGTACAATGAGCAGTTCTTC.

Notes on this clonotype: A clone one base away is much larger, so this may be a read error. J is TRBJ1-1 and V is TRBV6-1; D unclear. This CDR3 contains 15 residues. Germline-derived CDR1 and CDR2 are MNHNS and SASEGT. CDR3 amino acids: CASSLTRIMNIEAFF. The CDR3 DNA follows: TGTGCCAGCAGTCTCACCAGGATCATGAACATTGAAGCTTTCTTT.

This clonotype came up many times. The chain couples TRBV28 to TRBJ2-7; 10 nucleotides align to TRBD2. The CDR3 is made up of 16 amino acids. The V and J ends lost 3 bases and 1 base, in that order; junction bases with no gene match: 6. Per germline, CDR1 MDHEN and CDR2 SYDVKM. DNA of the CDR3: TGTGCCAGCAGTTTGGCTAGCGGGGGCGGATCCTACGAGCAGTACTTC. Its protein product is CASSLASGGGSYEQYF.

This clonotype showed up many times. The chain couples TRBV10-3 to TRBJ1-2, with D perhaps TRBD1 (6 bases). With 5 bases removed from V and 7 bases from J, the gap between germline ends came to 11 bases. Germline V gene sequence: CDR1 ENHRY, CDR2 SYGVKD. The CDR3 is 12 amino acids. CDR3 in DNA: TGTGCCATCAGTCCAACCAGGGGTGGCTACACCTTC. Residues: CAISPTRGGYTF.

This clonotype was observed many times. The chain couples TRBV4-1 to TRBJ2-3; TRBD2 agrees at 8 bases. The CDR3 is made up of 15 amino acids. Germline lookup yields CDR1 MGHRA and CDR2 YSYEKL. V shed 0 bases, J shed 2 bases, and the junction held 1 base outside the gene matches. This CDR3 is CASSQEAGVTDTQYF. The DNA for the CDR3 is TGCGCCAGCAGCCAAGAAGCGGGGGTCACAGATACGCAGTATTTT.

Many counts were recorded for this clonotype. The chain joins TRBV28 to TRBJ1-2, with 8 bases lining up with TRBD1. V lost 2 bases and J lost 0; bases outside the gene matches: 2. Germline assignment: CDR1 MDHEN and CDR2 SYDVKM. This CDR3 has 15 amino acids. The CDR3 region has the DNA TGTGCCAGCAGTTTAGGGACAGGTTCTAACTATGGCTACACCTTC. It is translated as CASSLGTGSNYGYTF.

This clonotype was observed at least ten times. The V gene is TRBV15, the J gene TRBJ2-1; D gene ambiguous. Trimming stripped 5 bases from V and 7 bases from J, with 15 bases between. This CDR3 has 14 amino acids. Germline lookup yields CDR1 LNHNV and CDR2 YYDKDF (reference sequence). Here the CDR3 DNA reads TGTGCCACCAGCCCCGGGCCTATAGTTAATGAGCAGTTCTTC. It codes for CATSPGPIVNEQFF.